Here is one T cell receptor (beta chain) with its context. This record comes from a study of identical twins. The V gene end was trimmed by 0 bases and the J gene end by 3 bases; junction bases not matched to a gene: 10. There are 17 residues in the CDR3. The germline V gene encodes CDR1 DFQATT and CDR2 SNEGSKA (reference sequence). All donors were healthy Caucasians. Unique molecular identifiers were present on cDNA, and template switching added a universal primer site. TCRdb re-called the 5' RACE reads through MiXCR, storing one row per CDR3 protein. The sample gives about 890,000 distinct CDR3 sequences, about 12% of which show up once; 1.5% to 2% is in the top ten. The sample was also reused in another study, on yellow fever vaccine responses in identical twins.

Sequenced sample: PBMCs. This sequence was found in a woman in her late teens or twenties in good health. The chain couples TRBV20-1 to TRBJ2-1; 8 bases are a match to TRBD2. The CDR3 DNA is TGCAGTGCTAGAGACCCCCACCCCGGGGGGGTCTACAATGAGCAGTTCTTC. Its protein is CSARDPHPGGVYNEQFF.